This T cell receptor beta chain originates from a study of T-cell reconstitution after alpha-beta-depleted transplantation in children. Unique molecular identifiers were used in preparing the TCRbeta library. Each CDR3 protein is one row after TCRdb ran MiXCR on the PCR reads. The profile shows about 980,000 distinct CDR3 sequences, about 29% of them singletons. This clonotype appeared a single time. Its antigen is not identified. The study, taken as a whole, reports: T-cell counts and diversity at one year post-transplant came mainly from newly produced T cells.

CDR3 length: 15 residues. Between the trimmed V and J ends, which lost 2 bases and 2 bases, there was a span of 10 bases. V gene TRBV12-3 or TRBV12-4 combines with J gene TRBJ2-1, with D uncertain. The clonotype was recovered from a boy less than two years old who had a stem cell transplant for SCID, so the T cells may come from the graft donor. Material: PBMCs, mostly from graft donor cells, obtained 360 days after TCRalphabeta/CD19-depleted stem cell transplant. CDR3 nucleotides: TGTGCCAGCAGTTTAATCCAGACCCCCTACAATGAGCAGTTCTTC. Encoded protein: CASSLIQTPYNEQFF.